Below, 18 T cell receptor beta chains from the same sample are listed, as sequenced in a study of cytomegalovirus exposure and HLA in healthy donors. The PCR ran on 60 Vbeta and 13 Jbeta primers. Data came from immunoSEQ multiplex PCR; TCRdb stores just in-frame clones and leaves some out. The data show some 170,000 clones, roughly 76% seen once. Sequenced: PBMCs. These receptor sequences come from a woman between 45 and 65 years old in good health and CMV-seronegative.

Note on this clone: Other DNA variants within this sample encode the same CDR3. The gene calls are TRBV7-2 and TRBJ1-2; TRBD1 matches at 8 bases. The ends lost 1 base at V and 2 bases at J; junction bases unmatched: 0. In germline, CDR1 is SGHTA, CDR2 FQGNSA. The CDR3 length is 14 residues. CDR3 sequence (DNA): TGTGCCAGCAGCTTAGGACAGGGGAACTATGGCTACACCTTC. This sequence encodes CASSLGQGNYGYTF. Complete variable domain (other parts from reference TRBV7-2 and TRBJ1-2): GAGVSQSPSNKVTEKGKDVELRCDPISGHTALYWYRQSLGQGLEFLIYFQGNSAPDKSGLPSDRFSAERTGGSVSTLTIQRTQQEDSAVYLCASSLGQGNYGYTFGSGTRLTVV.

V is TRBV2 and J is TRBJ2-5; unclear D gene. Germline V gene sequence: CDR1 SNHLY, CDR2 FYNNEI. The CDR3 runs to 13 residues. V was pared by 6 bases and J by 1 base, with 9 bases between. CDR3 sequence (DNA): TGTGCCAGCAGCATAGACTCCCAAGAGACCCAGTACTTC. Protein sequence: CASSIDSQETQYF.

J is TRBJ2-7 and V is TRBV29-1; D perhaps matches TRBD1 (7 bases). The CDR3 extends over 13 amino acids. Trimming removed 3 bases at V and 5 bases at J, with 14 bases between. Germline-derived CDR1 and CDR2 are SQVTM and ANQGSEA. The CDR3 nucleotides read TGCAGCGTTGACACCGACAGGGAGGACGAGCAGTACTTC. Translation: CSVDTDREDEQYF.

This clone appeared once. This CDR3 reads CASGPGTWPQHF. Here the CDR3 DNA reads TGTGCTAGTGGTCCCGGGACATGGCCCCAGCATTTT. The chain employs TRBV12-5 and TRBJ1-5; perhaps TRBD1 as D (6 bases). Deletions cut 5 bases from V and 9 bases from J, with 11 bases between. The CDR3 runs to 12 residues. CDR1 and CDR2 from the germline V gene are LGHNT and FRNRAP.

The chain has TRBV29-1 and TRBJ1-1, with unresolved D. CDR1 and CDR2 (germline): SQVTM, ANQGSEA. The CDR3 is made up of 14 amino acids. Trimming removed 5 bases from V and 4 bases from J, with 17 bases in between. DNA for the CDR3: TGCAGCGTTAACACCCCAGGTGATGGCACTGAAGCTTTCTTT. Translation gives CSVNTPGDGTEAFF.

This clone has just one count. This chain joins TRBV30 and TRBJ2-5; unclear D gene. V was clipped by 0 bases and J by 2 bases, with 4 bases between them. This CDR3 region has 12 residues. Germline lookup yields CDR1 GTSNPN and CDR2 SVGIG (reference sequence). CDR3 protein: CAWSVQQETQYF. The CDR3 DNA reads TGTGCCTGGAGTGTACAGCAAGAGACCCAGTACTTC.

The chain has TRBV29-1 and TRBJ2-2; 7 positions agree with TRBD2. Germline CDR1 SQVTM, CDR2 ANQGSEA. The CDR3 is made up of 14 amino acids. Trimming cost V 5 bases and J 0 bases; bases outside gene matches: 3. CDR3 sequence reads: CSVRRESNTGELFF. CDR3 bases: TGCAGCGTTAGGCGGGAGTCGAACACCGGGGAGCTGTTTTTT.

The rearrangement links TRBV4-3 to TRBJ2-1, with 11 bases lining up with TRBD1. The J segment lost 6 bases and the V segment lost 1 base, leaving 2 bases of the junction unmatched. Germline assignment: CDR1 LGHNA and CDR2 YSLEER. CDR3 length: 15 amino acids. The CDR3 bases are TGCGCCAGCAGCCAAGGGACAGGGGGCTTCAATGAGCAGTTCTTC. It specifies CASSQGTGGFNEQFF.

The chain combines TRBV19 with TRBJ2-2; TRBD1 matches at 9 bases. From germline, CDR1 is LNHDA and CDR2 SQIVND (reference sequence). With 6 bases clipped from V and 5 bases from J, the junction kept 4 bases outside the gene matches. This CDR3 comprises 14 residues. CDR3 loop: CASSLDRGTGELFF. The CDR3 DNA reads TGTGCCAGTAGCTTGGACAGGGGAACCGGGGAGCTGTTTTTT.

V gene TRBV7-2 combines with J gene TRBJ2-1, with 7 positions matching TRBD1. Unmatched junction bases numbered 6, after V lost 4 bases and J lost 0 bases. Germline loops: CDR1 SGHTA, CDR2 FQGNSA. CDR3 length equals 16 residues. The CDR3 spells CASSYLQGPSYNEQFF. Here the CDR3 DNA reads TGTGCCAGCAGCTACTTACAGGGGCCCTCCTACAATGAGCAGTTCTTC.

The CDR3 sequence: CASSKGTGRNTIYF. The CDR3 region has the DNA TGTGCCAGCAGCAAAGGGACAGGGAGGAACACCATATATTTT. V gene TRBV21-1 combines with J gene TRBJ1-3; TRBD1, as called in the table, went unchecked against the DNA. TRBV21-1 is a pseudogene locus. CDR3 length: 14 amino acids.

The chain is built from TRBV6-5 and TRBJ2-4, with D maybe TRBD2 (5 bases). In germline, CDR1 is MNHEY, CDR2 SVGAGI. The V and J ends lost 2 bases and 8 bases respectively, with 13 bases between them. This CDR3 is 14 amino acids long. The CDR3 sequence: CASSYGSPGYIQYF. In DNA, the CDR3 is TGTGCCAGCAGTTACGGGTCCCCGGGATACATTCAGTACTTC.

The chain employs TRBV4-3 and TRBJ1-6; weak D call: TRBD1 (6 bases). Germline values: CDR1 LGHNA, CDR2 YSLEER. The CDR3 extends over 15 amino acids. V gave up 0 bases and J gave up 5 bases, with 8 bases separating them. CDR3 nucleotide sequence: TGCGCCAGCAGCCAAGACTCAGGGGATAATTCACCCCTCCACTTT. Its protein product is CASSQDSGDNSPLHF.

The chain carries TRBV5-1 and TRBJ1-5; a possible D gene is TRBD1 (5 bases). Germline V gene sequence: CDR1 SGHRS, CDR2 YFSETQ. This CDR3 has 13 amino acids. Trimming removed 3 bases from V and 7 bases from J, with 11 bases in between. CDR3 sequence reads: CASSWGEDQPQHF. DNA for the CDR3: TGCGCCAGCAGCTGGGGGGAAGACCAGCCCCAGCATTTT.

This chain joins TRBV28 and TRBJ1-1; no clear D. Germline CDR1 is MDHEN and CDR2 is SYDVKM. The CDR3 has 15 amino acids. V shed 1 base and J shed 0 bases, with 9 bases lying between them. In DNA form, the CDR3 reads TGTGCCAGCAGTTTATTTGAGCTGATGAACACTGAAGCTTTCTTT. This translates into CASSLFELMNTEAFF.

The chain joins TRBV28 to TRBJ2-1; D remains unclear. V shed 5 bases and J shed 8 bases, with 10 bases lying between them. CDR3 size: 12 residues. Germline loops: CDR1 MDHEN, CDR2 SYDVKM. The CDR3 reads CASSTIQYEQFF. The DNA for the CDR3 is TGTGCCAGCAGTACCATACAGTATGAGCAGTTCTTC. The whole variable domain, remainder taken from reference TRBV28 and TRBJ2-1, is DVKVTQSSRYLVKRTGEKVFLECVQDMDHENMFWYRQDPGLGLRLIYFSYDVKMKEKGDIPEGYSVSREKKERFSLILESASTNQTSMYLCASSTIQYEQFFGPGTRLTVL.

The CDR3, as DNA: TGCAGCGTTGAAGTATACAGGGGGCCGTTGACTGAAGCTTTCTTT. It specifies CSVEVYRGPLTEAFF. The J gene is TRBJ1-1, the V gene TRBV29-1, with 9 bases lining up with TRBD1. The CDR3 has 15 amino acids. Per the germline V gene, CDR1 is SQVTM and CDR2 is ANQGSEA. J lost 5 bases, V lost 1 base, and 8 bases had no gene match.

The gene calls are TRBV5-6 and TRBJ1-1, with D perhaps TRBD1 (6 bases). The V end lost 1 base, the J end lost 0 bases, and 10 bases lay between the germline ends. The germline gives CDR1 SGHDT, CDR2 YYEEEE. There are 15 residues in the CDR3. The CDR3 protein is CASSLLDRLNTEAFF. CDR3 coding DNA: TGTGCCAGCAGCTTGCTGGACAGATTGAACACTGAAGCTTTCTTT. The entire variable domain, with the rest obtained from reference TRBV5-6 and TRBJ1-1, is as follows: DAGVTQSPTHLIKTRGQQVTLRCSPKSGHDTVSWYQQALGQGPQFIFQYYEEEERQRGNFPDRFSGHQFPNYSSELNVNALLLGDSALYLCASSLLDRLNTEAFFGQGTRLTVV.